One and the same sample provided the 22 T cell receptor beta chains below, sequenced in a study of early T cells in non-severe SARS-CoV-2 infection. Using its own MiXCR run on the 5' RACE reads, TCRdb lists one record per CDR3 protein. The data show roughly 45,000 distinct CDR3 sequences, more than 9% seen once. Material for sequencing was whole blood. The receptors stem from an adult who was a healthcare worker with PCR-confirmed SARS-CoV-2 infection or an uninfected control (not recorded which).

For this clonotype: A junction boundary mismatches the germline segment, possibly from a read error. J is TRBJ2-2 and V is TRBV28; possibly TRBD1 for D (6 bases). The CDR3 extends over 16 amino acids. Germline-derived CDR1 and CDR2 are MDHEN and SYDVKM. The CDR3 region is CASSLGSQGYTGELFF. The CDR3 region has the DNA TGTGCCAGCAGTTTAGGGTCTCAGGGGTACACTGGGGAGCTGTTTTTT.

Only a few counts were recorded for this clonotype. The J gene is TRBJ2-7, the V gene TRBV12-3 or TRBV12-4, with D maybe TRBD2 (6 bases). The CDR3 covers 15 residues. V lost 1 base and J 2 bases, leaving 12 bases between the germline ends. The CDR3, as DNA: TGTGCCAGCAGTTTAGAAACCCAGCGGGCCTACGAGCAGTACTTC. It codes for CASSLETQRAYEQYF.

This clonotype was seen more than once but under ten times. V and J are TRBV6-2 or TRBV6-3 and TRBJ2-2; a weak D match, TRBD1 (6 bases). V was cut by 6 bases and J by 0 bases, with 14 bases left in between. Germline loops: CDR1 MNHEY, CDR2 SVGEGT. The CDR3 is 16 residues long. CDR3 loop: CASSLFGTTNTGELFF. The CDR3 DNA follows: TGTGCCAGCAGCTTATTTGGGACAACGAACACCGGGGAGCTGTTTTTT.

This clonotype has more than one count but fewer than ten. The rearrangement links TRBV28 to TRBJ2-1, with a weak D call TRBD2 (5 bases). The CDR3 consists of 16 residues. V lost 5 bases and J lost 0, with 14 bases in between. From germline, CDR1 is MDHEN and CDR2 SYDVKM. The CDR3 DNA follows: TGTGCCAGCAGTCCCACCTCCAGCGGCTCCTACAATGAGCAGTTCTTC. Protein product: CASSPTSSGSYNEQFF.

This clonotype was recorded a few times. The rearrangement joins TRBV7-2 to TRBJ2-7; D unclear. Germline V lookup: CDR1 SGHTA, CDR2 FQGNSA. V lost 3 bases to trimming and J lost 3 bases, with 9 bases between them. The CDR3 is made up of 13 amino acids. CDR3: CASSFGPIYEQYF. CDR3 sequence (DNA): TGTGCCAGCAGCTTCGGACCTATCTACGAGCAGTACTTC.

This clonotype was picked up a small number of times. For the CDR3, the DNA is TGTGCCAGCAGTTACGGTGGGACAGGACAAGAGACCCAGTACTTC. Translated: CASSYGGTGQETQYF. This chain links TRBV6-5 with TRBJ2-5, with 8 bases lining up with TRBD1. Germline V gives CDR1 MNHEY, CDR2 SVGAGI. With 2 bases clipped from V and 2 bases from J, the junction kept 4 bases outside the gene matches. This CDR3 is 15 amino acids long.

The gene calls are TRBV20-1 and TRBJ2-7; D might be TRBD2 (5 bases). Trimming removed 2 bases at V and 0 bases at J, with 8 bases between. The CDR3 loop spans 13 amino acids. Germline V gene data show CDR1 as DFQATT and CDR2 as SNEGSKA (reference sequence). In nucleotides, the CDR3 is TGCAGTGCTAGACGAGGGAGCTCCTACGAGCAGTACTTC. This translates into CSARRGSSYEQYF.

This clonotype was counted between two and nine times. CDR3 coding DNA: TGCAGCGCAACCGGGACTAGCGGGAGCGGGGAGACCCAGTACTTC. It yields the protein CSATGTSGSGETQYF. The rearrangement uses TRBV20-1 and TRBJ2-5, with 14 bases matching TRBD2. CDR3 length equals 15 residues. Germline V lookup: CDR1 DFQATT, CDR2 SNEGSKA (reference sequence).

This clonotype was counted ten times or more. This chain links TRBV7-2 with TRBJ1-3; 8 bases match TRBD1. There are 15 residues in the CDR3. Losses at the gene ends were 1 base for V and 3 bases for J; bases not matched to a gene: 2. The germline V gene encodes CDR1 SGHTA and CDR2 FQGNSA. The DNA for the CDR3 is TGTGCCAGCAGCTTAGACAGGGGGAGTGGAAACACCATATATTTT. This sequence encodes CASSLDRGSGNTIYF.

The genes are TRBV12-3 or TRBV12-4 and TRBJ1-2; 7 bases align to TRBD1. The CDR3 length is 15 residues. V gave up 5 bases and J gave up 5 bases; unmatched junction bases: 11. CDR3 DNA sequence: TGTGCCAGCAGTCCCCAGTCAGGGGGACATTATGGCTACACCTTC. This gives the protein CASSPQSGGHYGYTF.

This clonotype was picked up many times. V usage is TRBV5-1 and J usage is TRBJ2-1, with TRBD2 identical over 7 bases. V dropped 0 bases and J dropped 9; count of bases not matched to a gene: 9. The CDR3 is made up of 15 amino acids. Per germline, CDR1 SGHRS and CDR2 YFSETQ. CDR3: CASSLGLAGGTEQFF. The CDR3 nucleotides are TGCGCCAGCAGCTTGGGACTAGCCGGTGGGACTGAGCAGTTCTTC.

This clonotype was observed a few times. The rearrangement joins TRBV2 to TRBJ2-6, with D maybe TRBD1 (6 bases). From germline, CDR1 is SNHLY and CDR2 FYNNEI. V lost 6 bases and J lost 1, with 16 bases in between. The CDR3 covers 17 residues. The CDR3 DNA sequence: TGTGCCAGCAGCTTGGAGACAGGTGTATCTGGGGCCAACGTCCTGACTTTC. Its translation: CASSLETGVSGANVLTF.

This clonotype was found a few times. The rearrangement joins TRBV29-1 to TRBJ1-3; D gene unclear. Germline assignment: CDR1 SQVTM and CDR2 ANQGSEA. This CDR3 has 12 residues. Trimming pared 6 bases from V and 3 bases from J, leaving 9 bases between. CDR3 in DNA: TGCAGCGTCCAACTAAATGGAAACACCATATATTTT. Its translation is CSVQLNGNTIYF.

This clonotype showed up just a few times. The chain carries TRBV28 and TRBJ1-6; 7 bases line up with TRBD1. V was pared by 3 bases and J by 7 bases, with 3 bases of the junction left unmatched. This CDR3 contains 14 residues. Germline CDR1 reads MDHEN; CDR2 reads SYDVKM. CDR3 region: CASSLPDRNSPLHF. CDR3 DNA sequence: TGTGCCAGCAGTTTGCCGGACAGGAATTCACCCCTCCACTTT. Combining the CDR3 with reference TRBV28 and TRBJ1-6 gives the whole variable domain DVKVTQSSRYLVKRTGEKVFLECVQDMDHENMFWYRQDPGLGLRLIYFSYDVKMKEKGDIPEGYSVSREKKERFSLILESASTNQTSMYLCASSLPDRNSPLHFGNGTRLTVT.

This clonotype was seen many times. The chain joins TRBV4-2 to TRBJ1-2, with D unclear. Deletions cut 3 bases from V and 8 bases from J, with 13 bases between. The V gene's germline CDR1 is LGHNA and CDR2 YNFKEQ. The CDR3 length is 13 residues. The CDR3 nucleotides are TGTGCCAGCAGCCAGGAACGAAATCTAGGCTACACCTTC. It encodes CASSQERNLGYTF.

This clonotype showed up many times. The chain joins TRBV4-3 to TRBJ1-4; 7 positions agree with TRBD1. This CDR3 comprises 16 residues. The germline V gene encodes CDR1 LGHNA and CDR2 YSLEER. V trimming: 2 bases; J trimming: 3 bases; junction bases outside the gene matches: 6. In DNA form, the CDR3 reads TGCGCCAGCAGCCAAAACCCTGGGACAGCTAATGAAAAACTGTTTTTT. This encodes CASSQNPGTANEKLFF.

This chain links TRBV6-5 with TRBJ1-5; no firm D call. This CDR3 region has 15 residues. Deletions cut 5 bases from V and 0 bases from J, with 11 bases between. Germline V gives CDR1 MNHEY, CDR2 SVGAGI. The CDR3 coding sequence is TGTGCCAGCAGTCCGGTGGGGTATAGCAATCAGCCCCAGCATTTT. Translation gives CASSPVGYSNQPQHF.

The table lists this clonotype with many counts. The chain joins TRBV18 to TRBJ2-7; the D gene is possibly TRBD1 (6 bases). Trimming pared 3 bases from V and 3 bases from J, leaving 9 bases between. The CDR3 is 13 amino acids. The V gene's germline CDR1 is KGHSH and CDR2 LQKENI. CDR3 sequence (DNA): TGTGCCAGCTCACCCGGGACAAACTACGAGCAGTACTTC. It is translated as CASSPGTNYEQYF.

The chain employs TRBV4-3 and TRBJ2-7; tentatively, D is TRBD1 (6 bases). Deletions cut 0 bases from V and 2 bases from J, with 11 bases between. From germline, CDR1 is LGHNA and CDR2 YSLEER. The length of the CDR3 is 15 residues. CDR3 in amino acids: CASSQDTQGPYEQYF. For the CDR3, the DNA is TGCGCCAGCAGCCAAGATACACAGGGCCCCTACGAGCAGTACTTC.

Ten or more counts support this clonotype. The CDR3 here is CASSLSQSGNQPQHF. CDR3 sequence (DNA): TGTGCCAGCAGCTTATCACAGTCAGGCAATCAGCCCCAGCATTTT. The V gene is TRBV7-2, the J gene TRBJ1-5; D is unresolved. Trimming took off 2 bases at V and 2 bases at J, with 10 bases between the two ends. CDR1 and CDR2 from the germline V gene are SGHTA and FQGNSA. This CDR3 is 15 amino acids long. The full variable domain, in which reference TRBV7-2 and TRBJ1-5 provide the parts outside the CDR3, is GAGVSQSPSNKVTEKGKDVELRCDPISGHTALYWYRQSLGQGLEFLIYFQGNSAPDKSGLPSDRFSAERTGGSVSTLTIQRTQQEDSAVYLCASSLSQSGNQPQHFGDGTRLSIL.

The chain joins TRBV19 to TRBJ2-1; TRBD1 aligns across 9 bases. Trimming took 11 bases from V and 7 from J; bases not matched to a gene: 3. Germline V CDR1 and CDR2: LNHDA, SQIVND (reference sequence). The CDR3 covers 11 residues. CDR3: CASGTGNEQFF. As DNA, the CDR3 is TGTGCCTCCGGGACAGGGAATGAGCAGTTCTTC.

There are a few counts of this clonotype. The chain uses TRBV28 and TRBJ1-2; D uncertain. The CDR3 totals 12 residues. The germline gives CDR1 MDHEN, CDR2 SYDVKM. The V and J ends lost 4 bases and 5 bases respectively, with 8 bases between them. DNA of the CDR3: TGTGCCAGCAGTTCCGGTCTTTATGGCTACACCTTC. This sequence encodes CASSSGLYGYTF.